The present TCR beta chain was sequenced within a study of early stage breast cancer tumors. Overall study: Each sample averaged around 9.4-fold read coverage. Study-level findings and limits: Enriched TCRB sequences shared across patients were mostly commonly generated sequences.

About this clone itself: Its target is not known.

Method: immunoSEQ multiplex PCR; TCRdb's copy keeps in-frame clones and lacks some. The sample has fewer than 70,000 clones; 75% to 90% are singletons. This CDR3 has 13 amino acids. Per germline, CDR1 SGHAT and CDR2 FQNNGV. V dropped 4 bases and J dropped 14; count of bases not matched to a gene: 7. This TCR derives from a person in their 40s with breast cancer. Sequenced input: blood. This sequence joins TRBV11-2 and TRBJ2-1; 11 bases fit TRBD1. The CDR3 region is CASSSNRDRGKFF. In nucleotides, the CDR3 is TGTGCCAGCAGCTCGAACCGGGACAGGGGGAAGTTCTTC.